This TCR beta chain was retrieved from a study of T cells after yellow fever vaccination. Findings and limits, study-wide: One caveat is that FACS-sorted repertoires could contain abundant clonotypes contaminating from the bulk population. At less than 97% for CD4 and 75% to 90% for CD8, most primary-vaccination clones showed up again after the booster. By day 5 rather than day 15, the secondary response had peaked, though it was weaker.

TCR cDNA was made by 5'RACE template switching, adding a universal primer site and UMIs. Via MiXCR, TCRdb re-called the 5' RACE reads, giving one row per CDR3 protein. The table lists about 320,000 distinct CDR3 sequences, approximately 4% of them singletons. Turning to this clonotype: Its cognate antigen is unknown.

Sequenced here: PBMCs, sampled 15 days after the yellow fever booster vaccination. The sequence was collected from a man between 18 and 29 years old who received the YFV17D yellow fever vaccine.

This CDR3 is CASSPQGAHSGNTIYF. CDR3 DNA sequence: TGCGCCAGCAGCCCCCAGGGGGCTCACTCTGGAAACACCATATATTTT. The chain recombines TRBV5-1 with TRBJ1-3, with 8 bases fitting TRBD1. Per the germline V gene, CDR1 is SGHRS and CDR2 is YFSETQ. Germline trimming cut 4 bases from V and 0 bases from J; bases unmatched to any gene: 6. CDR3 size: 16 residues.